Detailed here is one TCR beta chain. Its antigen specificity is not known. Per-base qualities were not stored, and no clone one base away is much larger. The immunoSEQ Assay, a bias-controlled multiplex PCR, was used to amplify TCRbeta CDR3 regions from genomic DNA. The published analysis was carried out like this. Nucleated cell counts per sample were estimated from amplification of reference gene primers within the assay. To quantify the absolute abundance of each unique TCRbeta CDR3 rearrangement, sequence reads were collapsed and filtered. For each sample, productive Simpson clonality was calculated by taking the square root of Simpson's diversity index across productive rearrangements. TCRdb re-hosts the immuneACCESS table, in-frame sequences only. Its copies lack some clones; in the studies checked, an unresolved V gene accounts for under half of them, and the cause for the rest is not known. V, J and clone size derive from that table, while D and trimming were established from the DNA sequence. The sample includes 110,000 or so clones, with 85% observed a single time. The ten largest clones capture around 3.9% of the sample.

Whole blood was collected in K2EDTA tubes by collaborating institutions according to the institutions' own protocols. For TCRbeta analysis, collaborators shipped samples as frozen whole blood, isolated PBMCs, or DNA extracted from either of those sample types. V loses 0 bases of germline sequence and J loses 3 bases, and the interval between the two ends is 5 bases. From the cysteine up to the phenylalanine, the CDR3 has a length of 13 residues. Only the CDR3 part of the read is kept: 39 bases, read in frame from the first base. CDR1 and CDR2 are read off the germline V gene as SGHAT and FQNNGV. This sample is part of a study of blood T cell repertoires in COVID-19 (dated by TCRdb to about 2020). With respect to the entire study: The collaborator samples originated in the United States, Italy and Spain and spanned the acute and convalescent phases of COVID-19. The sample metadata nearly always contained a de-identified subject ID, COVID-19 status, age in years and sex. The material from the prospective study consisted of cDNA or gDNA derived from T cells, B-cell-depleted T cells, or PBMCs. Samples came from the ongoing ImmuneRACE study (first 160 participants) plus 1,254 subjects from 6 global collaborators. The repertoires were released in a freely available public database intended as a resource for research on the immune response to SARS-CoV-2. The dataset comprised deeply sampled blood TCRbeta repertoires from subjects exposed to, actively infected with, or recovered from COVID-19. Where HLA class I and class II types were available, the types were taken from metadata supplied by the sample provider, not from assay-based typing. Broader findings and caveats from the paper: How much clinical and demographic metadata was included differed by source and by participant, and the metadata was provided uncurated.

The receptor's source is a man aged 50-59 years with acute or convalescent COVID-19. Material: peripheral blood. This chain joins TRBV11-2 to TRBJ1-1, with no confidently assigned D gene. The DNA sequence follows: TGTGCCAGCAGCTTAGACTTGTACACTGAAGCTTTCTTT. The encoded protein is CASSLDLYTEAFF.